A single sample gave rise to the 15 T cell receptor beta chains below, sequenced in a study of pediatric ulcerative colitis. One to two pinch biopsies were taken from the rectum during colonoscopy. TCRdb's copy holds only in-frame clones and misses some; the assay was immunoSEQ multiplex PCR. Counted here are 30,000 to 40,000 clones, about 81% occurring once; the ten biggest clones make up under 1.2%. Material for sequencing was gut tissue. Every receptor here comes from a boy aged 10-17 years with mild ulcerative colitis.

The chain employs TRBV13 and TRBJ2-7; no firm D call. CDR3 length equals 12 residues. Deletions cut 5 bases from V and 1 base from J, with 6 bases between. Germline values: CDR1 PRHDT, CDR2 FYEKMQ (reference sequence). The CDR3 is CASSGSSYEQYF. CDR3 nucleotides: TGTGCCAGCAGCGGATCATCCTACGAGCAGTACTTC.

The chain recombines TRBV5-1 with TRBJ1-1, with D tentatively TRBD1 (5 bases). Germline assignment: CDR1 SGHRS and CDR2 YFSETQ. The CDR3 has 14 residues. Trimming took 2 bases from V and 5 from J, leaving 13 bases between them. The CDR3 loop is CASSFGGSETEAFF. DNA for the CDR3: TGCGCCAGCAGCTTTGGGGGAAGTGAGACTGAAGCTTTCTTT.

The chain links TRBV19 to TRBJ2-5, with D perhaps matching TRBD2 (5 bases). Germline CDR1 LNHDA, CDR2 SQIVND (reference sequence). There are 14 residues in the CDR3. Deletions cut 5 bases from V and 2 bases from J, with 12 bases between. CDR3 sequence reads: CASSYSGSQETQYF. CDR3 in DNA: TGTGCCAGTAGTTATTCGGGGAGTCAAGAGACCCAGTACTTC.

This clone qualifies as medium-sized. The CDR3 DNA is TGTGCCAGCGGACACCAACTCAGCACTGAAGCTTTCTTT. It translates to CASGHQLSTEAFF. The chain links TRBV7-9 to TRBJ1-1; D is possibly TRBD1 (5 bases). Trimming cost V 8 bases and J 4 bases, with 14 bases left between them. The length of the CDR3 is 13 residues. CDR1 and CDR2 from the germline V gene are SEHNR and FQNEAQ (reference sequence).

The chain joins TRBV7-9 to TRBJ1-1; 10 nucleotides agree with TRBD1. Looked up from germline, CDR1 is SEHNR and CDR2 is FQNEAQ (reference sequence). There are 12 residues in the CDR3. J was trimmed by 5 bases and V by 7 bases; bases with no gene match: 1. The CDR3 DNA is TGTGCCAGCAAGGACAGGGGGACTGAAGCTTTCTTT. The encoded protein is CASKDRGTEAFF.

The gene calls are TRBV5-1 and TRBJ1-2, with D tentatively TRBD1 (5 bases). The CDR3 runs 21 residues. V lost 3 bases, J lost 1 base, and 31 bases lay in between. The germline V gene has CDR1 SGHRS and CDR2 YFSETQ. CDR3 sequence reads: CASSWQTVQGNSKEDNYGYTF. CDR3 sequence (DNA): TGCGCCAGCAGCTGGCAGACAGTCCAAGGCAATTCCAAGGAAGATAACTATGGCTACACCTTC. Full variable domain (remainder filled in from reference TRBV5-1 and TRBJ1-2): KAGVTQTPRYLIKTRGQQVTLSCSPISGHRSVSWYQQTPGQGLQFLFEYFSETQRNKGNFPGRFSGRQFSNSRSEMNVSTLELGDSALYLCASSWQTVQGNSKEDNYGYTFGSGTRLTVV.

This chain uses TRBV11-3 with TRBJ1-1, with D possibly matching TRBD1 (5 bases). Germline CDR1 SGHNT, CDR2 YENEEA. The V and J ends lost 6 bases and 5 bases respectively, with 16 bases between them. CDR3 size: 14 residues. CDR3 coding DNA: TGTGCCAGCAGTTTCCCGGGGGGTGTGACTGAAGCTTTCTTT. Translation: CASSFPGGVTEAFF.

CDR3 in amino acids: CASSLVTGINEQFF. The CDR3 DNA sequence: TGTGCCAGCAGCTTAGTGACGGGGATCAATGAGCAGTTCTTC. The rearrangement links TRBV7-6 to TRBJ2-1; D might be TRBD2 (5 bases). Trimming removed 1 base at V and 6 bases at J, with 10 bases between. CDR1 is SGHVS, CDR2 FNYEAQ, per germline. CDR3 length equals 14 residues.

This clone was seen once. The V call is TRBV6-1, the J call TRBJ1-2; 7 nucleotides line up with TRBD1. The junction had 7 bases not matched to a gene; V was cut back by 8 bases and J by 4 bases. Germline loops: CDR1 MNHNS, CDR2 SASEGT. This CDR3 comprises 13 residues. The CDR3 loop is CASRTTGLYGYTF. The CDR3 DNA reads TGTGCCAGCCGGACGACAGGGCTCTATGGCTACACCTTC.

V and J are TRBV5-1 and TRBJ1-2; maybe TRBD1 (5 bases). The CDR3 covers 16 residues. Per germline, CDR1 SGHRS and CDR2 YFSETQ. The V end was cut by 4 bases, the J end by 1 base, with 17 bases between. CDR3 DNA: TGCGCCAGCAGCAGGCCCCGGGGACTTGGTAACTATGGCTACACCTTC. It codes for CASSRPRGLGNYGYTF.

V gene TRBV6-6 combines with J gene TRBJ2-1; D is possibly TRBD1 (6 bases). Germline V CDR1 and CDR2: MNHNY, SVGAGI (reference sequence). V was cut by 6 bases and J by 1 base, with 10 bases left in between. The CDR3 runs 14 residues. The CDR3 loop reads CASRTTGSYNEQFF. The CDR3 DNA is TGTGCCAGCAGAACTACAGGGTCCTACAATGAGCAGTTCTTC.

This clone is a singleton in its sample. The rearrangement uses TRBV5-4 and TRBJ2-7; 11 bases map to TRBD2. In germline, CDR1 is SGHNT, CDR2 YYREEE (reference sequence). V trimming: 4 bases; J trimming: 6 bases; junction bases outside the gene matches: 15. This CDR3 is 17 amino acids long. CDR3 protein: CASSHGLAGATGGEQYF. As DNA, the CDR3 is TGTGCCAGCAGCCACGGACTAGCGGGTGCGACCGGCGGCGAGCAGTACTTC. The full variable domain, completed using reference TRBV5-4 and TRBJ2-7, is ETGVTQSPTHLIKTRGQQVTLRCSSQSGHNTVSWYQQALGQGPQFIFQYYREEENGRGNFPPRFSGLQFPNYSSELNVNALELDDSALYLCASSHGLAGATGGEQYFGPGTRLTVT.

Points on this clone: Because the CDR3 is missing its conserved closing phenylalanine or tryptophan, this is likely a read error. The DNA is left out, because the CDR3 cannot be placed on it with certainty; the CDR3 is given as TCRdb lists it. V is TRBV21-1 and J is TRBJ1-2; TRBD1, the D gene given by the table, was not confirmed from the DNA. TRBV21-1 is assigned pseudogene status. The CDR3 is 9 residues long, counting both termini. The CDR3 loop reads CANDRVAGD.

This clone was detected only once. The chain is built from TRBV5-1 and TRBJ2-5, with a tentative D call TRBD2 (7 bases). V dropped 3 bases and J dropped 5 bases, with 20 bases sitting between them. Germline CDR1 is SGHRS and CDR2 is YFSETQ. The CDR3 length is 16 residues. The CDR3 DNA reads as TGCGCCAGCAGCTGGCCCCAGGGCGGGGGCGGGGAGACCCAGTACTTC. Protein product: CASSWPQGGGGETQYF.

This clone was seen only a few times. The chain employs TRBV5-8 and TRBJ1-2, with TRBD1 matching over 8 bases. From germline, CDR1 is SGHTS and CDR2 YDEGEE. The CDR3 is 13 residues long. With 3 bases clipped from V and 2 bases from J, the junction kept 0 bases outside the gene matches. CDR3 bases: TGTGCCAGCAGCTACAGGGGGAACTATGGCTACACCTTC. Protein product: CASSYRGNYGYTF.